This entry lists 11 T cell receptor beta chains sequenced from one sample in a study of human T cells and chemical hapten exposure. TCRdb analysed the RACE reads with MiXCR anew, one entry per CDR3 protein. Of some 82,000 distinct CDR3 sequences listed, about 10% are singletons. Sample time point: patch test 1, 2 weeks after DPC sensitization. Stated treatment: therapeutic diphenylcyclopropenone sensitization with weekly scalp DPC. The sample was whole blood, taken in connection with sensitization to the hapten diphenylcyclopropenone (DPC). These TCRs come from a woman between 45 and 60 years old with alopecia areata. Some clones in this sample may be carry-over from other donors' samples.

This clonotype occurred a few times. The chain recombines TRBV6-1 with TRBJ2-3, with 12 bases that match TRBD2. There are 15 residues in the CDR3. CDR1 MNHNS and CDR2 SASEGT come from the germline V gene. With 10 bases clipped from V and 5 bases from J, the junction kept 10 bases outside the gene matches. CDR3 in DNA: TGTGCCACCTCTAGCGGGAGGGTCGATAAAGATACGCAGTATTTT. This translates into CATSSGRVDKDTQYF.

This clonotype was picked up many times. The chain has TRBV6-6 and TRBJ2-7, with TRBD1 identical over 10 bases. Germline assignment: CDR1 MNHNY and CDR2 SVGAGI (reference sequence). The CDR3 covers 14 residues. Unmatched junction bases numbered 9, after V lost 6 bases and J lost 7 bases. The CDR3 reads CASSQGTGALEQYF. The CDR3 bases are TGTGCCAGCAGCCAAGGGACAGGGGCCTTGGAGCAGTACTTC.

This clonotype was observed a few times. The V gene is TRBV7-2, the J gene TRBJ2-3; no firm D call. The V gene's germline CDR1 is SGHTA and CDR2 FQGNSA. This CDR3 is 13 amino acids long. V lost 5 bases to trimming and J lost 6 bases, with 12 bases between them. DNA for the CDR3: TGTGCCAGCAGCCCAAACGCTCCCGATACGCAGTATTTT. This encodes CASSPNAPDTQYF. Complete variable domain (other parts from reference TRBV7-2 and TRBJ2-3): GAGVSQSPSNKVTEKGKDVELRCDPISGHTALYWYRQSLGQGLEFLIYFQGNSAPDKSGLPSDRFSAERTGGSVSTLTIQRTQQEDSAVYLCASSPNAPDTQYFGPGTRLTVL.

The rearrangement links TRBV29-1 to TRBJ2-4, with 10 nucleotides matching TRBD2. This CDR3 is built from 14 residues. Unmatched junction bases numbered 3, after V lost 6 bases and J lost 1 base. Per the germline V gene, CDR1 is SQVTM and CDR2 is ANQGSEA. CDR3 bases: TGCAGCGTCACTAGCGGGAATGCCAAAAACATTCAGTACTTC. Translation gives CSVTSGNAKNIQYF. Supplemented by reference TRBV29-1 and TRBJ2-4, the full variable domain reads SAVISQKPSRDICQRGTSLTIQCQVDSQVTMMFWYRQQPGQSLTLIATANQGSEATYESGFVIDKFPISRPNLTFSTLTVSNMSPEDSSIYLCSVTSGNAKNIQYFGAGTRLSVL.

This clonotype was picked up many times. The genes are TRBV15 and TRBJ1-5; possibly TRBD1 for D (6 bases). The CDR3 is 19 amino acids. Germline CDR1 LNHNV, CDR2 YYDKDF (reference sequence). V lost 0 bases and J 6 bases, leaving 24 bases between the germline ends. The CDR3 nucleotides read TGTGCCACCAGCAGAGATCGGGTAGGGGCCTTGCCACAGGGTCAGCCCCAGCATTTT. Amino acids: CATSRDRVGALPQGQPQHF.

This clonotype was seen only a few times. V and J are TRBV5-1 and TRBJ2-2; D perhaps matches TRBD1 (6 bases). CDR1 is SGHRS and CDR2 is YFSETQ in the germline V gene. Deletions cut 4 bases from V and 6 bases from J, with 13 bases between. This CDR3 spans 14 amino acids. The CDR3 DNA reads as TGCGCCAGCAGCACAAGACAGGTTCCCGGGGAGCTGTTTTTT. Translated: CASSTRQVPGELFF.

This clonotype came up many times. V gene TRBV5-4 combines with J gene TRBJ1-1; TRBD1 agrees at 8 bases. The CDR3 runs 15 residues. CDR1 and CDR2 (germline): SGHNT, YYREEE (reference sequence). Trimming removed 3 bases from V and 2 bases from J; junction bases left unmatched: 6. CDR3 in DNA: TGTGCCAGCAGCTCCGCGGACAGGGTTAACACTGAAGCTTTCTTT. It translates to CASSSADRVNTEAFF.

This clonotype was detected many times. The V and J genes are TRBV28 and TRBJ1-1, with no clear D. This CDR3 is built from 15 residues. V was pared by 5 bases and J by 0 bases, with 13 bases between. The germline gives CDR1 MDHEN, CDR2 SYDVKM. As DNA, the CDR3 is TGTGCCAGCAGTCGACGACAAAGTATGAACACTGAAGCTTTCTTT. It yields the protein CASSRRQSMNTEAFF.

This clonotype was recorded a few times. CDR3 DNA sequence: TGTGCCAGCAGTTTACGGGGACTAGCGGAACTCCAAGAGACCCAGTACTTC. Translating it yields CASSLRGLAELQETQYF. This chain uses TRBV27 with TRBJ2-5, with 11 bases aligning to TRBD2. CDR1 and CDR2 (germline): MNHEY, SMNVEV (reference sequence). The CDR3 has 17 residues. V shed 2 bases, J shed 1 base, and the junction held 6 bases outside the gene matches.

The rearrangement uses TRBV5-1 and TRBJ2-7; D might be TRBD1 (6 bases). V was trimmed by 7 bases and J by 6 bases, leaving 23 bases between them. The germline CDR1 and CDR2 sequences are SGHRS and YFSETQ. The CDR3 runs to 15 residues. The CDR3 spells CASCEAGESWGEQYF. The CDR3 nucleotides are TGCGCCAGCTGTGAAGCAGGGGAATCCTGGGGCGAGCAGTACTTC.

The table lists this clonotype with a few counts. This sequence joins TRBV27 and TRBJ2-7; weak D call: TRBD2 (6 bases). The CDR3 is 14 residues long. With 5 bases removed from V and 6 bases from J, the gap between germline ends came to 17 bases. Germline V gene lookup returns CDR1 MNHEY and CDR2 SMNVEV (reference sequence). The CDR3 DNA sequence: TGTGCCAGCAGTACCTGGGGAAGGAGGGGCGAGCAGTACTTC. Amino acids: CASSTWGRRGEQYF.